These 16 T cell receptor beta chains came from one sample sequenced in a study of T cell clonality in common variable immunodeficiency. Here immunoSEQ multiplex PCR was the method, and the copy in TCRdb shows in-frame clones only, minus some. Sampling found roughly 38,000 clones, none seen once. The sequenced sample was peripheral blood mononuclear cells. These receptors came from a person aged 18 to 75 in good health.

As to this clone: The read comes to an end 3 residues before the CDR3 does, leaving the germline J gene to fill in the end. V usage is TRBV6-8 and J usage is TRBJ2-1; TRBD2 matches at 12 bases. The junction had 8 bases not matched to a gene; V was cut back by 6 bases and J by 5 bases. Germline V CDR1 and CDR2: MNHGY, SAAAGT. The CDR3 has 16 residues. Incomplete CDR3 DNA: TGTGCCAGCAGGCCCGGGACTAGCGGGTACAACAATGAG. It translates to CASRPGTSGYNNE. The entire CDR3 protein reads CASRPGTSGYNNEQFF.

Ten or more counts support this clone. The read ends 3 residues before the CDR3 terminus; that terminus is restored from the germline J gene. The genes are TRBV28 and TRBJ1-5, with 7 positions matching TRBD1. Trimming took 1 base from V and 6 from J; bases not matched to a gene: 6. This CDR3 spans 15 amino acids. The germline V gene encodes CDR1 MDHEN and CDR2 SYDVKM. The part of the CDR3 DNA that was read is TGTGCCAGCAGTTTATACCAGGGGGGAGGTCAGCCC. Protein sequence: CASSLYQGGGQP. The entire CDR3 protein is CASSLYQGGGQPQHF.

Concerning this clone itself: The read ends 3 residues before the CDR3 terminus; that terminus is restored from the germline J gene. This chain joins TRBV19 and TRBJ2-2; D not resolved. The CDR3 runs to 15 residues. Germline V gives CDR1 LNHDA, CDR2 SQIVND (reference sequence). The CDR3 DNA, read in part, is TGTGCCAGTAGTATAGATCCTGCAACTAATGAAAAG. Translation: CASSIDPATNEK. The full-length CDR3 reads as CASSIDPATNEKLFF.

Ten or more counts support this clone. CDR3 amino acids: CASSPPATGGSGELFF. CDR3 bases read: TGTGCCAGCTCACCACCCGCGACAGGGGGATCCGGGGAG. This chain joins TRBV18 and TRBJ2-2, with 9 nucleotides matching TRBD1. The read is 3 residues too short to cover the CDR3 end, so that end is filled in from the germline J gene. This CDR3 has 16 residues. Losses at the gene ends were 0 bases for V and 6 bases for J; bases not matched to a gene: 5. CDR1 is KGHSH, CDR2 LQKENI, per germline.

This clone was seen repeatedly, ten times or more. Read data end 3 residues before the CDR3 end; the end is taken from the germline J gene. The rearrangement uses TRBV4-2 and TRBJ2-3; 11 bases are shared with TRBD2. The J segment lost 0 bases and the V segment lost 1 base, leaving 6 bases of the junction unmatched. Per the germline V gene, CDR1 is LGHNA and CDR2 is YNFKEQ. This CDR3 comprises 18 residues. The CDR3 DNA, read in part, is TGTGCCAGCAGCCAAGTAGGAGTAGCGGGAGGGAGCACAGATACG. Translation gives CASSQVGVAGGSTDT. The entire CDR3 protein reads CASSQVGVAGGSTDTQYF.

This clone was observed at least ten times. The CDR3 is cut off 3 residues early in the read; its end comes from the germline J gene. The gene calls are TRBV7-8 and TRBJ2-1; TRBD1 matches 7 bases. J gave up 4 bases and V 5 bases, and 11 bases lay outside the gene matches. This CDR3 is 16 amino acids long. Germline V gene sequence: CDR1 SGHVS, CDR2 FQNEAQ. CDR3 loop: CASSTLQGPLYNEQFF. The sequenced part of the CDR3 DNA is TGTGCCAGCAGCACACTACAGGGGCCCTTATACAATGAG.

In this sample, this clone turned up many times. The read finishes 3 residues shy of the CDR3 end, and the germline J gene is used to complete it. V and J are TRBV19 and TRBJ2-2, with 7 bases identical to TRBD1. This CDR3 is 15 amino acids long. V dropped 3 bases and J dropped 4; count of bases not matched to a gene: 5. CDR1 and CDR2 from the germline V gene are LNHDA and SQIVND (reference sequence). This CDR3 is CASSIRDSSTGELFF. Incomplete CDR3 DNA: TGTGCCAGTAGTATCCGGGACAGCTCCACCGGGGAG. Based on the CDR3 plus reference TRBV19 and TRBJ2-2, the full variable domain is DGGITQSPKYLFRKEGQNVTLSCEQNLNHDAMYWYRQDPGQGLRLIYYSQIVNDFQKGDIAEGYSVSREKKESFPLTVTSAQKNPTAFYLCASSIRDSSTGELFFGEGSRLTVL.

Notes on this clone: The observed sequence ends 3 residues before the CDR3 terminus, with the missing tail filled in from the germline J gene. V usage is TRBV7-7 and J usage is TRBJ1-2; perhaps TRBD1 as D (5 bases). CDR1 and CDR2 (germline): SSHAT, FNYEAQ (reference sequence). The CDR3 covers 16 residues. Here the CDR3 reads CASSQGGARLTDTYTF. The DNA read from the CDR3 is TGTGCCAGCAGCCAAGGAGGGGCGCGTTTAACAGATACC.

About this clone: The CDR3 end is not reached by the read, which stops 3 residues before it; the germline J gene fills it in. The rearrangement uses TRBV11-2 and TRBJ2-7, with D uncertain. V lost 5 bases to trimming and J lost 1 base, with 15 bases between them. The V gene's germline CDR1 is SGHAT and CDR2 FQNNGV. The CDR3 is made up of 15 amino acids. Partial CDR3 DNA: TGTGCCAGCAGCCTCGGGTCCCAGACTTCCTACGAG. Its protein is CASSLGSQTSYE. From start to end, the CDR3 is CASSLGSQTSYEQYF.

This clone was seen repeatedly, ten times or more. The CDR3 end is not reached by the read, which stops 3 residues before it; the germline J gene fills it in. The genes are TRBV10-3 and TRBJ1-1; 7 positions agree with TRBD1. Germline lookup yields CDR1 ENHRY and CDR2 SYGVKD. V lost 10 bases and J lost 5; bases outside the gene matches: 13. The CDR3 length is 14 residues. CDR3 DNA, as far as it was read: TGTGCCACAACCCCGACAGGGTCGGCAACTGAA. Translating it yields CATTPTGSATE. The complete CDR3 reads CATTPTGSATEAFF.

This clone has at least ten counts. The missing CDR3 end, 3 residues past where the read stops, is filled in from the germline J gene. The genes are TRBV10-3 and TRBJ2-6, with 7 bases aligning to TRBD1. In germline, CDR1 is ENHRY, CDR2 SYGVKD. This CDR3 is built from 15 residues. The ends lost 5 bases at V and 1 base at J; junction bases unmatched: 2. The covered CDR3 bases are TGTGCCATCAGTTCACAGGGGTCTGGGGCCAACGTC. Amino acid sequence: CAISSQGSGANV. The full CDR3 is CAISSQGSGANVLTF.

This clone was seen repeatedly, ten times or more. The CDR3 goes on 3 residues after the read ends, and that part is filled in from the germline J gene. The chain recombines TRBV18 with TRBJ2-7; a weak D match, TRBD1 (6 bases). Trimming took 2 bases from V and 3 from J, leaving 14 bases between them. The CDR3 spans 15 residues. Looked up from germline, CDR1 is KGHSH and CDR2 is LQKENI. The sequenced part of the CDR3 DNA is TGTGCCAGCTCACCATTGGGGGCCGGAGGCTACGAG. This gives the protein CASSPLGAGGYE. The full CDR3 protein reads CASSPLGAGGYEQYF.

This clone occurred a few times. From the germline J gene comes the end of the CDR3, since the read stops 3 residues before it. This chain uses TRBV11-1 with TRBJ2-1; D tentatively reads TRBD1 or TRBD2 (7 bases each). The CDR3 runs to 15 residues. The V end was cut by 6 bases, the J end by 7 bases, with 19 bases between. Germline CDR1 is SGHAT and CDR2 is FQDESV (reference sequence). CDR3 region: CASSQGEGGHNEQFF. The CDR3 bases that were read are TGTGCCAGCAGTCAGGGGGAGGGCGGACATAATGAG.

This clone was counted at least ten times. The CDR3 end falls 3 residues outside the read, so it is completed with the germline J gene. The V and J genes are TRBV19 and TRBJ2-3, with D perhaps matching TRBD2 (5 bases). Germline loops: CDR1 LNHDA, CDR2 SQIVND (reference sequence). This CDR3 comprises 17 residues. Trimming removed 3 bases at V and 6 bases at J, with 22 bases between. This chain's CDR3 is CASSIDLPAPGVDTQYF. Incomplete CDR3 DNA: TGTGCCAGTAGTATTGACCTCCCAGCTCCCGGGGTGGATACG.

This clone was found many times. The CDR3 bases that were read are TGTGCCATCTCCTACGATATATTGCTAGCTAGCGGGGCCAACGTC. The encoded protein is CAISYDILLASGANV. The entire CDR3 reads CAISYDILLASGANVLTF. The rearrangement joins TRBV10-3 to TRBJ2-6, with D possibly matching TRBD2 (5 bases). The read ends 3 residues shy of where the CDR3 ends; the end is completed using the germline J gene. CDR1 and CDR2 from the germline V gene are ENHRY and SYGVKD. V dropped 8 bases and J dropped 4 bases, with 24 bases sitting between them. The CDR3 length is 18 residues.

Many counts were recorded for this clone. The read is 3 residues too short to cover the CDR3 end, so that end is filled in from the germline J gene. The chain uses TRBV10-3 and TRBJ2-3; TRBD1 agrees at 7 bases. V lost 8 bases to trimming and J lost 3 bases; unmatched junction nucleotides: 8. Per germline, CDR1 ENHRY and CDR2 SYGVKD. This CDR3 region has 14 residues. This CDR3 is CAIRPGQTTDTQYF. The DNA read from the CDR3 is TGTGCCATCCGACCGGGACAGACAACAGATACG.